Described below is a single T cell receptor (beta chain) sequence and its context. This clone was seen ten or more times. No antigen is known for it. Within one base of it there is no much larger clone, and no base qualities were kept. Read against the paper, the sample's treatment or condition label means: high-dose cyclophosphamide on days +3 and +4 as single-agent GVHD prophylaxis. For conditioning, the PTCy patients got busulfan and fludarabine, then a related or unrelated marrow graft, followed by cyclophosphamide on days +3 and +4. The PTCy-treated patients were enrolled in a prospective multi-institutional clinical trial. Peripheral blood and bone marrow mononuclear cells were isolated by Ficoll-Hypaque density centrifugation and cryopreserved. Genomic DNA was used for TRB sequencing, which was performed with the immunoSEQ assay at survey resolution or with the hsTCRB kit. The paper's data handling went like this. Initial read processing used immunoSEQ software, and repertoire analyses used the LymphoSeq R package. Clonality was calculated as 1 minus normalized Shannon entropy, and the Gini coefficient was also calculated for each TRB dataset. Phenotypes of unsorted samples were inferred by mapping TRB sequences from sorted subsets of the recipient or donor onto unsorted samples of the same recipient. This immuneACCESS table, as held by TCRdb, lists in-frame sequences with V and J called but not all clones. Of the missing ones, under half trace to an unresolved V gene in checked studies; the others have no known cause. Clone size and V and J calls were adopted from that table, with D and trimming inferred from the DNA. Listed for this sample are 24,000 or so clones, none observed only a single time. Jointly, the top ten make up around 1.7% of the sample.

This record belongs to a study of T cells after posttransplantation cyclophosphamide listed by TCRdb under 2016. For the study in its entirety: Using TRB sequencing, the study followed how the T cell repertoire rebuilt after myeloablative bone marrow transplantation with posttransplantation cyclophosphamide given as GVHD prophylaxis. Antigen receptor sequencing was done on samples from a few dozen PTCy-treated patients and from approximately 17 related bone marrow donors of those patients. TRB sequencing was performed on blood from all 35 or so PTCy patients with 1-year posttransplant specimens. In 3 patients, TRB sequencing was also performed on up to about 3 more blood samples taken 2 to 5.2 years after transplant, and in a handful of patients, pretransplant blood was also TRB-sequenced. Because TRA and TRB clonality correlated tightly in several samples, later TCR analyses were limited to TRB. Public TRB sequences were queried against a database of over 3,600 sequences associated with responses to pathogens, tumor antigens, self-antigens and alloantigens.

Overall study results and their limits: Across more than 35 patients, recipient CMV seropositivity and CMV reactivation were highly associated with TRB clonality; PTCy diversity was similar to CNI/methotrexate controls. Donor-recipient similarity was low at 1-2 months but rose over the first year, and later blood repertoires were often dominated by donor CD8+ memory clones. The TRB repertoires of T cells infiltrating skin or the GI tract showed only limited overlap with the TRB repertoires found in blood.

Including cysteine and phenylalanine, the CDR3 has 14 amino acids. Of the read, only the CDR3 DNA is kept; its 42 bases are in frame from base 1. For CDR1 and CDR2, the germline V gene lists SGHAT and FQNNGV. The germline ends are 8 bases apart after V is trimmed by 5 bases and J by 0 bases. The sample here was PBMCs, taken after allogeneic stem cell transplant with posttransplant cyclophosphamide. This clonotype was sampled from a male patient in his late teens or twenties who received an allogeneic stem cell transplant from a related donor, was CMV-positive, and had no GVHD. A transplant means some T cells may be of graft donor rather than patient origin. The rearrangement combines TRBV11-2 with TRBJ2-1, with no confident D gene call. The bases read TGTGCCAGCAGCCCGGGTGGCTCCTACAATGAGCAGTTCTTC. This codes for CASSPGGSYNEQFF.